This T cell receptor (beta chain) appears in the sequencing data of a study of T cell repertoires in cytomegalovirus infection. Looking at the study overall: In public TCR beta signatures, there were indications of both CMV infection and matching HLA type. Findings of the study overall: The response measured ex vivo was dominated by TCR beta clonotypes (HLA-C-restricted and CMV-specific).

TCRdb reprocessed the reads via MiXCR and lists one record per CDR3 protein. The profile covers around 360,000 distinct CDR3 sequences, with about 35% appearing a single time and approximately 12% taken by the ten largest. Concerning this clonotype: Its antigen is unknown.

The CDR3 contains 16 residues. Germline V gene sequence: CDR1 SGHTA, CDR2 FQGNSA. The J segment lost 2 bases and the V segment lost 1 base, leaving 3 bases of the junction unmatched. The material was cultured PBMCs, obtained from culture after CMV antigen stimulation. The V call is TRBV7-2, the J call TRBJ1-4; 8 bases agree with TRBD1. The TCR comes from a human donor in good health (CMV status not recorded). Some clones in this sample may be carry-over from other donors' samples. CDR3 sequence reads: CASSLGQGLTNEKLFF. The CDR3 region has the DNA TGTGCCAGCAGCTTAGGACAGGGGTTGACTAATGAAAAACTGTTTTTT.